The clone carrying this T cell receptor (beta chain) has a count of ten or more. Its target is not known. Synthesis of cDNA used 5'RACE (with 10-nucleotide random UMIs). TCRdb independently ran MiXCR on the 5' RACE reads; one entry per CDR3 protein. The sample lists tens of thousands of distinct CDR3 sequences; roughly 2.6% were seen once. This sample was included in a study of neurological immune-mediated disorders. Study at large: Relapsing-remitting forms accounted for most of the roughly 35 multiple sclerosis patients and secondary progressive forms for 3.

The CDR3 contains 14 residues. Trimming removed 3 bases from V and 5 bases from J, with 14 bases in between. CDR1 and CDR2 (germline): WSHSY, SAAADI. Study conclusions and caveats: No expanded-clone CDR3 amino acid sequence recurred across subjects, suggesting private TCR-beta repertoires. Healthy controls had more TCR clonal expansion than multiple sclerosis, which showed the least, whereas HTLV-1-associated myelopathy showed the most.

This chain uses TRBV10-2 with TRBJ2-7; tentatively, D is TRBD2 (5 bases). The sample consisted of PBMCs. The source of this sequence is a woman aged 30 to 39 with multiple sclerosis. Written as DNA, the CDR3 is TGCGCCAGCAGTGAACGATCGGGGTATGACGAGCAGTACTTC. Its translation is CASSERSGYDEQYF.